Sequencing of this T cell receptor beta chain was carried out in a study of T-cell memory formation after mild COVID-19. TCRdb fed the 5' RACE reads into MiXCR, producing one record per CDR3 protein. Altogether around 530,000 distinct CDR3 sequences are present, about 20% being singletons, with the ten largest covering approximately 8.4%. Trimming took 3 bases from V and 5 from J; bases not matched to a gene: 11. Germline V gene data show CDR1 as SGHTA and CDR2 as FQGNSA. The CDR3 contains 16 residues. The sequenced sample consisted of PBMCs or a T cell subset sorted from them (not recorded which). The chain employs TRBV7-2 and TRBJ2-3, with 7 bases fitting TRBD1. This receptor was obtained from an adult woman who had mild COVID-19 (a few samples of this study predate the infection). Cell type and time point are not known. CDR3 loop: CASSFLLDRLGDTQYF. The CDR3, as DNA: TGTGCCAGCAGCTTTTTGTTGGACAGGTTGGGAGATACGCAGTATTTT. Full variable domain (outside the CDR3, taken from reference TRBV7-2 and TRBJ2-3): GAGVSQSPSNKVTEKGKDVELRCDPISGHTALYWYRQSLGQGLEFLIYFQGNSAPDKSGLPSDRFSAERTGGSVSTLTIQRTQQEDSAVYLCASSFLLDRLGDTQYFGPGTRLTVL.